The present T cell receptor (beta chain) was sequenced within a study of T cells in Graves' hyperthyroidism and ophthalmopathy. Amplification of TCR beta CDR3 regions used RNA as the template. The TCR CDR3 first-round RT-PCR relied on the HTBI primer set. From the multiplex PCR reads, TCRdb called clonotypes with MiXCR, one entry per CDR3 protein. The data show about 520,000 distinct CDR3 sequences, more than 20% seen once. Each patient was aged 18 to 65 and had newly diagnosed hyperthyroidism of under 2 months' duration. This clonotype occurred many times. Trimming shortened V by 6 bases and J by 4 bases, and 12 bases separated the two germline ends. The CDR3 is 13 residues long. Germline CDR1 MNHEY, CDR2 SVGAGI.

The V and J genes are TRBV6-5 and TRBJ1-1; D uncertain. The clonotype was recovered from a man younger than 35 with Graves' hyperthyroidism. The sequencing sample was made of blood. The CDR3 spells CASRIREGTEAFF. The DNA for the CDR3 is TGTGCCAGCAGAATTCGGGAAGGCACTGAAGCTTTCTTT.